Listed here are 23 T cell receptor beta chains from one sample, sequenced in a study of tumor-infiltrating lymphocytes in primary liver carcinoma. Making TCR beta cDNA involved approximately 520 ng total RNA and a constant-region primer. The TCR beta library was amplified through three nested multiplex PCR rounds in a modified ARM-PCR procedure. TRBV1-TRBV30 forward primers and a C-beta reverse primer were used in the first two PCR rounds, which each ran for about 10 cycles. TCRdb processed the multiplex PCR reads anew with MiXCR; each CDR3 protein has one entry. This table holds fewer than 350,000 distinct CDR3 sequences, 65% found once. Unsorted whole blood supplied the RNA, and germline DNA was extracted too. The sequencing sample was made of peripheral blood. The receptors were gathered from a man in his forties or fifties with primary liver carcinoma and hepatitis B virus infection.

Many counts were recorded for this clonotype. This sequence joins TRBV28 and TRBJ1-2, with 7 bases lining up with TRBD1. Germline CDR1 and CDR2: MDHEN and SYDVKM. CDR3 length: 15 amino acids. With V trimmed by 6 bases and J by 6 bases, 13 bases remained unmatched. The CDR3 nucleotides are TGTGCCAGCAGGTCTCCGGGACAGTGGAGAAATGGCTACACCTTC. Translation: CASRSPGQWRNGYTF.

To note about this clonotype: At one end, the junction sequence differs from germline, possibly due to a read error. The rearrangement joins TRBV4-2 to TRBJ2-7, with TRBD1 identical over 7 bases. This CDR3 has 15 residues. CDR1 and CDR2 from the germline V gene are LGHNA and YNFKEQ. The CDR3, as DNA: TGTGCCAGCAGCCATCGGACAGGTAACTCCTACGAGCAGTGCTTC. It is translated as CASSHRTGNSYEQCF.

In regard to this clonotype: At one end, the junction sequence differs from germline, possibly due to a read error. This sequence joins TRBV29-1 and TRBJ2-5; 14 bases are a match to TRBD2. There are 15 residues in the CDR3. Per the germline V gene, CDR1 is SQVTM and CDR2 is ANQGSEA. Here the CDR3 DNA reads TGCAACGTTGGTGGGACTAGCGGGAGTAGTGAGACCCAGTACTTC. Translated, it gives CNVGGTSGSSETQYF.

About this clonotype itself: A much larger clonotype is one base distant, so this may be a read error. Likely a read error: the CDR3 ends without its conserved phenylalanine or tryptophan. The chain has TRBV5-4 and TRBJ2-1; no definite D call. The germline V and J ends were trimmed by 1 base and 12 bases, with 14 bases remaining between them. This CDR3 has 13 residues. Germline V lookup: CDR1 SGHNT, CDR2 YYREEE (reference sequence). The CDR3 loop is CASSLIGSVGQFL. The CDR3 DNA follows: TGTGCCAGCAGCTTGATAGGGTCGGTGGGGCAGTTCCTC.

Concerning this clonotype itself: The germline gene is not matched at one end of the junction; a read error may be the cause. The chain recombines TRBV4-3 with TRBJ2-7, with unresolved D. This CDR3 contains 15 residues. The germline gives CDR1 LGHNA, CDR2 YSLEER. The CDR3 here is CASSQGSGNGYEQYF. CDR3 bases: TGTGCCAGCAGCCAAGGCAGTGGGAATGGTTACGAGCAGTACTTC.

Ten or more counts support this clonotype. CDR3 in DNA: TGTGCCAGCACTCGCGGCGGGTACGAGCAGTACTTC. Its translation: CASTRGGYEQYF. This sequence joins TRBV6-1 and TRBJ2-7; a possible D gene is TRBD2 (5 bases). The CDR3 has 12 amino acids. CDR1 is MNHNS, CDR2 SASEGT, per germline. Trimming removed 7 bases at V and 4 bases at J, with 11 bases between.

The chain combines TRBV11-2 with TRBJ2-2; D is tentatively TRBD1 or TRBD2 (5 bases each). The germline V gene has CDR1 SGHAT and CDR2 FQNNGV. This CDR3 has 16 amino acids. V lost 8 bases and J 5 bases, leaving 21 bases between the germline ends. CDR3 protein: CASGYAGREMTGELFF. The CDR3 DNA is TGTGCCAGCGGATACGCGGGCAGGGAAATGACCGGGGAGCTGTTTTTT.

CDR3 sequence (DNA): TGTGCCAGCAGGGTACAGGGGACTGGGCAGTACTTC. The encoded protein is CASRVQGTGQYF. The chain uses TRBV12-1 and TRBJ2-7; TRBD1 is taken as the D call from the table, unchecked against the DNA. TRBV12-1 represents a pseudogene. CDR3 length: 12 residues.

The V call is TRBV30, the J call TRBJ1-6; possibly TRBD1 for D (6 bases). V was pared by 3 bases and J by 4 bases, with 13 bases between. Germline CDR1 reads GTSNPN; CDR2 reads SVGIG (reference sequence). The CDR3 has 15 residues. The CDR3 here is CAWSVTGIYNSPLHF. The CDR3 nucleotides read TGTGCCTGGAGCGTGACAGGCATATATAATTCACCCCTCCACTTT.

About this clonotype: The junction departs from germline at one end; a sequencing error may be responsible. The chain uses TRBV5-1 and TRBJ2-1; 7 nucleotides agree with TRBD2. Germline V lookup: CDR1 SGHRS, CDR2 YFSETQ. This CDR3 is 16 amino acids long. Here the CDR3 reads CASSLGGKVSYDEQFF. The CDR3 DNA follows: TGCGCTAGCAGCTTGGGAGGGAAAGTGTCCTACGATGAGCAGTTCTTC.

The chain links TRBV5-4 to TRBJ2-3; D is perhaps TRBD2 (6 bases). The CDR3 spans 14 residues. Germline values: CDR1 SGHNT, CDR2 YYREEE (reference sequence). Trimming shortened V by 3 bases and J by 7 bases, and 15 bases separated the two germline ends. The CDR3 bases are TGTGCCAGCAGCTCATCCACTAGCTTAAATACGCAGTATTTT. Its translation: CASSSSTSLNTQYF.

A few counts support this clonotype. The chain carries TRBV7-9 and TRBJ2-2; D remains unclear. The CDR3 covers 14 residues. Trimming removed 6 bases from V and 1 base from J, with 9 bases in between. From germline, CDR1 is SEHNR and CDR2 FQNEAQ (reference sequence). CDR3 nucleotides: TGTGCCAGCAGTCTCGACGTGAACACCGGGGAGCTGTTTTTT. Its protein is CASSLDVNTGELFF.

This clonotype was seen at least ten times. The chain has TRBV29-1 and TRBJ1-5, with 9 bases that match TRBD1. Germline V gives CDR1 SQVTM, CDR2 ANQGSEA. J lost 3 bases, V lost 6 bases, and 3 bases had no gene match. The CDR3 loop spans 13 amino acids. In nucleotides, the CDR3 is TGCAGCGTGGGGACAGGGATCAATCAGCCCCAGCATTTT. It is translated as CSVGTGINQPQHF.

The chain employs TRBV4-3 and TRBJ2-7; D is possibly TRBD1 (6 bases). The CDR3 consists of 13 residues. In germline, CDR1 is LGHNA, CDR2 YSLEER. V lost 3 bases and J 4 bases, leaving 10 bases between the germline ends. Written as DNA, the CDR3 is TGCGCCAGCAGCCAGGGACATGGTTACGAGCAGTACTTC. This codes for CASSQGHGYEQYF.

Note on this clonotype: The CDR3 does not close with the conserved phenylalanine or tryptophan, likely indicating a read error. The chain uses TRBV6-2 or TRBV6-3 and TRBJ2-7; a weak D match, TRBD1 (6 bases). CDR1 is MNHEY, CDR2 SVGEGT, per germline. V shed 2 bases and J shed 3 bases, with 20 bases lying between them. This CDR3 is 17 amino acids long. In DNA, the CDR3 is TGTGCCAGCAGTTACCCCCTCGGGAACAGGGACCTCTACGAGCAGTACCTC. Protein: CASSYPLGNRDLYEQYL.

CDR3 residues: CASSHPKRGAYDFNEQFF. CDR3 DNA sequence: TGCGCCAGCAGCCATCCCAAGAGGGGGGCCTATGACTTCAATGAGCAGTTCTTC. The chain couples TRBV4-1 to TRBJ2-1; perhaps D is TRBD1 or TRBD2 (6 bases each). Trimming cost V 3 bases and J 6 bases, with 24 bases left between them. Germline CDR1 reads MGHRA; CDR2 reads YSYEKL. The CDR3 sequence is 18 residues long.

This chain links TRBV6-1 with TRBJ2-2; D is perhaps TRBD1 or TRBD2 (5 bases each). Trimming shortened V by 11 bases and J by 7 bases, and 20 bases separated the two germline ends. The CDR3 is made up of 14 amino acids. The V gene's germline CDR1 is MNHNS and CDR2 SASEGT. CDR3 nucleotide sequence: TGTGCCGGCAAGTCGGGGACGGTATTCGGGGAGCTGTTTTTT. Its translation: CAGKSGTVFGELFF.

The gene calls are TRBV5-6 and TRBJ2-5; D call uncertain. The V and J ends lost 0 bases and 1 base respectively, with 10 bases between them. The germline V gene encodes CDR1 SGHDT and CDR2 YYEEEE. This CDR3 has 15 residues. The CDR3 loop reads CASSLGLNPQETQYF. For the CDR3, the DNA is TGTGCCAGCAGCTTGGGTCTGAACCCCCAAGAGACCCAGTACTTC.

This clonotype was picked up a small number of times. It may be a read error: a sequence one base away is much more abundant. The chain has TRBV29-1 and TRBJ1-1; 7 nucleotides match TRBD1. Trimming took 6 bases from V and 4 from J; bases not matched to a gene: 8. Germline CDR1 reads SQVTM; CDR2 reads ANQGSEA. The CDR3 is made up of 13 amino acids. The CDR3: CSVDPAGGTEAFF. The CDR3 nucleotides read TGCAGCGTAGATCCTGCAGGGGGCACTGAAGCTTTCTTT.

V and J are TRBV2 and TRBJ1-2; 8 bases align to TRBD1. The CDR3 is 13 residues long. The V gene's germline CDR1 is SNHLY and CDR2 FYNNEI. The trim removed 3 bases at V and 8 bases at J, leaving 5 bases unmatched. Here the CDR3 DNA reads TGTGCCAGCAGTGAGTCGACAGGGGTAGGCTACACCTTC. As protein: CASSESTGVGYTF. The full variable domain, in which reference TRBV2 and TRBJ1-2 provide the parts outside the CDR3, is EPEVTQTPSHQVTQMGQEVILRCVPISNHLYFYWYRQILGQKVEFLVSFYNNEISEKSEIFDDQFSVERPDGSNFTLKIRSTKLEDSAMYFCASSESTGVGYTFGSGTRLTVV.

The CDR3 sequence: CSASRKSGEQYF. The CDR3, as DNA: TGCAGTGCTAGCCGGAAATCTGGCGAGCAGTACTTC. The rearrangement joins TRBV20-1 to TRBJ2-7; D gene uncertain. Germline V lookup: CDR1 DFQATT, CDR2 SNEGSKA (reference sequence). The CDR3 consists of 12 residues. The V gene lost 3 bases and the J gene lost 6 bases, with 12 bases spanning the gap.

V and J are TRBV29-1 and TRBJ2-2; TRBD2 might be the D (5 bases). CDR3 size: 12 residues. In germline, CDR1 is SQVTM, CDR2 ANQGSEA. The CDR3 DNA sequence: TGCATCGCCCGCAGCGGTGACGGAGAGCTGTTTTTT. Protein: CIARSGDGELFF.

About this clonotype: A junction boundary mismatches the germline segment, possibly from a read error. V gene TRBV11-2 combines with J gene TRBJ2-7, with TRBD1 as a possible D gene (5 bases). Germline CDR1 is SGHAT and CDR2 is FQNNGV. The CDR3 has 16 residues. CDR3 sequence: CAISLDRGIVSYEQYF. The CDR3 bases are TGTGCCATCAGCTTAGATAGGGGCATCGTCTCCTACGAGCAGTACTTC.